This T cell receptor beta chain was documented in a study of T cell responses to AZD1222 COVID-19 vaccine. In the case of this clone: The antigen remains unidentified.

Study-level findings and limits: Nearly half of spike-specific TCRs reportedly go after variant regions that carry no mutations. White British ancestry dominated among donors, who included more females, and clonal diversity was possibly underestimated. None of the repertoires were sampled until the peak T cell response had passed.

This CDR3 has 16 amino acids. With V trimmed by 0 bases and J by 2 bases, 4 bases remained unmatched. Germline V gene lookup returns CDR1 LGHNA and CDR2 YSLEER. Clones were sequenced by immunoSEQ multiplex PCR, and TCRdb holds only the in-frame ones, with some missing. The top ten hold around 2.5% of the sample, which has roughly 180,000 clones, over 70% seen once. The J gene is TRBJ2-1, the V gene TRBV4-3; 7 nucleotides match TRBD2. The receptor comes from an adult in good health. The source was peripheral blood, collected on day 0 of MenACWY control vaccination. The CDR3 sequence is CASSQDQRGAYNEQFF. The CDR3 DNA is TGCGCCAGCAGCCAAGATCAACGGGGGGCCTACAATGAGCAGTTCTTC.